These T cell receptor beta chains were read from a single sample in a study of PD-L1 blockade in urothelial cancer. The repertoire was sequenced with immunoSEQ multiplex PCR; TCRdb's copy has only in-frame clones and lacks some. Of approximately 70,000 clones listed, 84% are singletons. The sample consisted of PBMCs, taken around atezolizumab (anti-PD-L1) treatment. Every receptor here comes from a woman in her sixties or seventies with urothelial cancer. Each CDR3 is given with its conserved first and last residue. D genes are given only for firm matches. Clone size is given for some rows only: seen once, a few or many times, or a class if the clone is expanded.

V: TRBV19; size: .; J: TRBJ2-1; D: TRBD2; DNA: TGTGCCAGTAGTATAATCCGGACTAGTGGCAATGAGCAGTTCTTC; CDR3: CASSIIRTSGNEQFF
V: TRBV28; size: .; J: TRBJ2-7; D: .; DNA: TGTGCCAGCAGTTCCCCCCCCAACTCCTACGAGCAGTACTTC; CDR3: CASSSPPNSYEQYF
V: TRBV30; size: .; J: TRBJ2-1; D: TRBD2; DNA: TGTGCCTGGAGTGATATCGGGACTAGCGGGAGGGTAAGCTCCTACAATGAGCAGTTCTTC; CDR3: CAWSDIGTSGRVSSYNEQFF
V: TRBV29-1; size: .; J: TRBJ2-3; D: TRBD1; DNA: TGCAGCGTTTTTCAGGGGGACGGTACGCAGTATTTT; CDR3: CSVFQGDGTQYF
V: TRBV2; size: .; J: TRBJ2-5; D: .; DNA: TGTGCCAGCAGTGCGGTTTCAGCGGGCCTGTACCAAGAGACCCAGTACTTC; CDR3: CASSAVSAGLYQETQYF
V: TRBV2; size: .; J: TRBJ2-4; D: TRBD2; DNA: TGTGCCAGCACGCGCGGGGGGAAGGGTAAAAACATTCAGTACTTC; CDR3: CASTRGGKGKNIQYF
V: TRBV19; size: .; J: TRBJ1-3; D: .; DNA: TGTGCCAGTAGTGGCAGACTCGGATCTGGAAACACCATATATTTT; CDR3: CASSGRLGSGNTIYF
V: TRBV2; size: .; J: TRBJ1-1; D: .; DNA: TGTGCCAGCCAAATCCGGGGAATGACGAACACTGAAGCTTTCTTT; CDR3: CASQIRGMTNTEAFF
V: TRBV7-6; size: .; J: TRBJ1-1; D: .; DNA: TGTGCCAGCAGCTTGTCTCCCCGCCAGGGCAGCACTGAAGCTTTCTTT; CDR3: CASSLSPRQGSTEAFF
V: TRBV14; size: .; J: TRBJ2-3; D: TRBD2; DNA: TGTGCCAGCAGCCTCTTTTCTAGCGGACCAACAGATACGCAGTATTTT; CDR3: CASSLFSSGPTDTQYF
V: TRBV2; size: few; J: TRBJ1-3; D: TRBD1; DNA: TGTGCCAGCACTGGGACAGGGGGCGCTTCGGCTGGAAACACCATATATTTT; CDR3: CASTGTGGASAGNTIYF
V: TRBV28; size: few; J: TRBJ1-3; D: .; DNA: TGTGCCAGCACCCAGTTCGGGAGATCTGCCATATATTTT; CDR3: CASTQFGRSAIYF
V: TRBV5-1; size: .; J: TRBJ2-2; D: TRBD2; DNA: TGCGCCAGCAGCGGAAACGGACTAGCGAACACCGGGGAGCTGTTTTTT; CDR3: CASSGNGLANTGELFF
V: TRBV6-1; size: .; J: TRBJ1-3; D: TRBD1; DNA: TGTGCCAGCAGTGAGGGACAGGGGGCCTCTGGAAACACCATATATTTT; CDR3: CASSEGQGASGNTIYF
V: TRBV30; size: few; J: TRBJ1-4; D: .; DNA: TGTGCCTGGAGTGGGGGCCGACTCGCGCCTAATGAAAAACTGTTTTTT; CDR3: CAWSGGRLAPNEKLFF
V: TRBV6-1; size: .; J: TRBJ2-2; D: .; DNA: TGTGCCAGCACGGAGGCGACCGGGGAGCTGTTTTTT; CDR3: CASTEATGELFF
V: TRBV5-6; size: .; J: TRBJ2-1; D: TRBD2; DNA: TGTGCCAGCAGCTTCAGGCTAGCGGGGGGCTCCTACAATGAGCAGTTCTTC; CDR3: CASSFRLAGGSYNEQFF
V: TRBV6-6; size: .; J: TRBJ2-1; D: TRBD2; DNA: TGTGCCAGCCTTCATTCGACTAGCGGGGTAAATGAGCAGTTCTTC; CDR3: CASLHSTSGVNEQFF
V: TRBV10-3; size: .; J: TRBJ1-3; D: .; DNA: TGTGCCATCAGTTGGGGGGACCCTGGCTCTGGAAACACCATATATTTT; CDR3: CAISWGDPGSGNTIYF
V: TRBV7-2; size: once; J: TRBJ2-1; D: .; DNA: TGTGCCAGCAGCCCCAACCTACCGTCCTACAATGAGCAGTTCTTC; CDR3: CASSPNLPSYNEQFF
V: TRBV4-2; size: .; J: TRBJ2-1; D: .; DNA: TGTGCCAGCAGCCAAGCCCAGGCCCCCTACAATGAGCAGTTCTTC; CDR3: CASSQAQAPYNEQFF
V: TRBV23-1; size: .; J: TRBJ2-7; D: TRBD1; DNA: TGCGCCAGCAGTCAACAAGACAGGGAGTCCTACGAGCAGTACTTC; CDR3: CASSQQDRESYEQYF
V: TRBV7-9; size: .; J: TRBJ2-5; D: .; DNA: TGTGCCAGCAGCTTACAATCTGGGGACTGGGAGACCCAGTACTTC; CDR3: CASSLQSGDWETQYF
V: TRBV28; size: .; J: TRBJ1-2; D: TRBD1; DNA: TGTGCCAGCAGTTTAGGGACAGGGCCATTTGGCTACACCTTC; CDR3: CASSLGTGPFGYTF
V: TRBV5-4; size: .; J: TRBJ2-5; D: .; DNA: TGTGCCAGCAGCTTGAGAGGAGGGGGGGTCCTCCCGGGGACCCAGTACTTC; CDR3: CASSLRGGGVLPGTQYF
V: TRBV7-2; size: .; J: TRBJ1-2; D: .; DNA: TGTGCCAGCAGCTTAGGGGCAGGGGAAGGTAGCTACGGCTACACCTTC; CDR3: CASSLGAGEGSYGYTF
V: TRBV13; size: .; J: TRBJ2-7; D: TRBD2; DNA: TGTGCCAGCAGCGGAGGGTACGGGGGGGGCGGCGAGCAGTACTTC; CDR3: CASSGGYGGGGEQYF
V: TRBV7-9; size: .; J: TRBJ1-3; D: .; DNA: TGTGCCAGCAGCTTATCGTCGGGAAACACCATATATTTT; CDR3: CASSLSSGNTIYF
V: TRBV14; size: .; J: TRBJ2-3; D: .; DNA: TGTGCCAGCAGCCAATCCCTCGGTCGTACAGATACGCAGTATTTT; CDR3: CASSQSLGRTDTQYF
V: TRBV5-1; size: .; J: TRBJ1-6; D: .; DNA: TGCGCCAGCAGCTGGGATGCCAAGCGGAATTCACCCCTCCACTTT; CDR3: CASSWDAKRNSPLHF
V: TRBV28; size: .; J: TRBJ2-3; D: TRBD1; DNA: TGTGCCAGCAGTTTGGGGACAGGGAAAGATACGCAGTATTTT; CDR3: CASSLGTGKDTQYF
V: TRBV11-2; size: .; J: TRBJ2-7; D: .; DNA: TGTGCCAGCAGCGTCACCTACGAGCAGTACTTC; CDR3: CASSVTYEQYF
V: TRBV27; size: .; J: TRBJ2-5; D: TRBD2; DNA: TGTGCCAGCAGTCAACTAGCGGGAGTGGAGACCCAGTACTTC; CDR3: CASSQLAGVETQYF
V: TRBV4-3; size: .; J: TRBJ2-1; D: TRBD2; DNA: TGCGCCAGCAGCCAAGATAATGGAGCGGGATTCTACAATGAGCAGTTCTTC; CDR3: CASSQDNGAGFYNEQFF
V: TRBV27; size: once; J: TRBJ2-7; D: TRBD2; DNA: TGTGCCAGCAGTTGGACTAGCGGCAACCCCTACGAGCAGTACTTC; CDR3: CASSWTSGNPYEQYF
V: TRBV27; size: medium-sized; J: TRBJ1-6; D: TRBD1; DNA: TGTGCCAGCAGTTTAACAGGGGGGCTCTCCTATAATTCACCCCTCCACTTT; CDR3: CASSLTGGLSYNSPLHF
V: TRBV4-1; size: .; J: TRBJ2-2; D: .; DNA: TGCGCCAGCACCATCCAATCCAGCGGGCTAAACACCGGGGAGCTGTTTTTT; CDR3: CASTIQSSGLNTGELFF
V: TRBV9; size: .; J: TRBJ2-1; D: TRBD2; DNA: TGTGCCAGCAGCTCAAACCCACTAGCGGGAGATCTGGGCGATGAGCAGTTCTTC; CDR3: CASSSNPLAGDLGDEQFF
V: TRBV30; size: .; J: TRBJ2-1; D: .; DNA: TGTGCCTGGAAAACTCCGGGTGTTTACAATGAGCAGTTCTTC; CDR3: CAWKTPGVYNEQFF